A selection of T cell receptor beta chains follows, all from one sample in a study of cytomegalovirus exposure and HLA in healthy donors. The table came from immunoSEQ multiplex PCR; TCRdb's copy has only in-frame clones and leaves some out. The sample lists over 150,000 clones; 70% to 80% were seen once. Sequenced input: PBMCs. Source of these receptors: a man aged 30 to 39 in good health and CMV-seropositive. CDR3s include the opening cysteine and the closing phenylalanine or tryptophan. Fields, in order: D gene, V gene, J gene, clone size, CDR3 DNA, CDR3 protein. D genes are given only for firm matches. Clone size appears in some rows only: once, few, many, or a class for an expanded clone.

.	TRBV7-3	TRBJ2-1	.	TGTGCCAGCAGCTCACTATACGGTTCCTCCTACAATGAGCAGTTCTTC	CASSSLYGSSYNEQFF
TRBD1	TRBV19	TRBJ1-1	.	TGTGCCAGTAGTACACAGGGGGCGAAAGCTTTCTTT	CASSTQGAKAFF
.	TRBV30	TRBJ2-1	few	TGTGCCTGGATGACAGAGAGGAGCTCCTACAATGAGCAGTTCTTC	CAWMTERSSYNEQFF
.	TRBV7-8	TRBJ2-5	.	TGTGCCAGCAGCTTAAAGCCAGGGCGTAGTTACGAGACCCAGTACTTC	CASSLKPGRSYETQYF
.	TRBV29-1	TRBJ2-2	.	TGCAGCGTTCCCCAGTCGAACACCGGGGAGCTGTTTTTT	CSVPQSNTGELFF
.	TRBV28	TRBJ2-3	few	TGTGCCACCCGGGACATCGTTAGAGGAGATACGCAGTATTTT	CATRDIVRGDTQYF
TRBD1	TRBV5-4	TRBJ1-5	.	TGTGCCAGCAGCTTGGCAGGGGGATCGGAGCCCCAGCATTTT	CASSLAGGSEPQHF
TRBD1	TRBV5-8	TRBJ1-2	.	TGTGCCAGCAGCCCCGGGACAGGGAGAGCTGGCTACACCTTC	CASSPGTGRAGYTF
TRBD1	TRBV5-1	TRBJ2-1	.	TGCGCCAGCAAAGACAGGGATGAGCAGTTCTTC	CASKDRDEQFF
.	TRBV5-4	TRBJ2-1	.	TGTGCCAGCAGCCGAGTGGAGGGCGGCTCCTACAATGAGCAGTTCTTC	CASSRVEGGSYNEQFF
.	TRBV9	TRBJ1-2	.	TGTGCCAGCAGCGCTCTTAACTATGGCTACACCTTC	CASSALNYGYTF
.	TRBV6-1	TRBJ1-2	.	TGTGCCAGCAGTGCGCCGGTCTATGGCTACACCTTC	CASSAPVYGYTF
TRBD2	TRBV13	TRBJ2-1	.	TGTGCCAGCAGCTTAGGCCTTCTAGCGGGCTTTAATGAGCAGTTCTTC	CASSLGLLAGFNEQFF
.	TRBV4-3	TRBJ2-2	.	TGCGCCAGCAGCCTGGACTTGAACACCGGGGAGCTGTTTTTT	CASSLDLNTGELFF
TRBD2	TRBV7-9	TRBJ2-7	.	TGTGCCAGCAGCCGCCTAGCGGGAGACTACGAGCAGTACTTC	CASSRLAGDYEQYF
TRBD1	TRBV6-5	TRBJ1-2	.	TGTGCCAGCAGTTTGACAGGGGGCGTAGGCTACACCTTC	CASSLTGGVGYTF
.	TRBV7-3	TRBJ2-2	.	TGTGCCAGCAGCTTAGGTCTAGTGAACACCGGGGAGCTGTTTTTT	CASSLGLVNTGELFF
.	TRBV6-5	TRBJ1-1	.	TGTGCCAGCAGGCGCCCGGACAGGAACACTGAAGCTTTCTTT	CASRRPDRNTEAFF
TRBD2	TRBV29-1	TRBJ2-1	.	TGCAGCGCTACCGGACTAGCGGGAAGGAATGAGCAGTTCTTC	CSATGLAGRNEQFF
TRBD1	TRBV7-7	TRBJ2-2	.	TGTGCTAGCAGCCCCCGACAGGGGCACTACACCGGGGAGCTGTTTTTT	CASSPRQGHYTGELFF
.	TRBV4-1	TRBJ2-7	.	TGCGCCAGCAGCCAGGCCGCCGAACTCCTAAGCGGATCCTACGAGCAGTACTTC	CASSQAAELLSGSYEQYF
.	TRBV10-3	TRBJ2-5	.	TGTGCCACCCAAGATGGGGCATACAGAGAGACCCAGTACTTC	CATQDGAYRETQYF
.	TRBV9	TRBJ2-2	once	TGTGCCAGCAGCGTCGGAGGGAACACCGGGGAGCTGTTTTTT	CASSVGGNTGELFF
.	TRBV27	TRBJ1-4	.	TGTGCCAGCAGCACCGGGACTTATAATGAAAAACTGTTTTTT	CASSTGTYNEKLFF
.	TRBV7-6	TRBJ2-2	.	TGTGCCAGCAGCCGAGGGTTAACGAACACCGGGGAGCTGTTTTTT	CASSRGLTNTGELFF
.	TRBV10-1	TRBJ2-5	.	TGCGCCAGCAGTGGGGCTCCGCGGGAAGAGACCCAGTACTTC	CASSGAPREETQYF
.	TRBV10-2	TRBJ1-1	.	TGCGCCAGCAGGGGCCAGCCGGACACTGAAGCTTTCTTT	CASRGQPDTEAFF
TRBD1	TRBV5-5	TRBJ1-6	.	TGTGCCAGCAGCTCGGGACAGGGTCATTCACCCCTCCACTTT	CASSSGQGHSPLHF
.	TRBV6-6	TRBJ2-3	.	TGTGCCAGCAGTCAGGGACTTACAGATACGCAGTATTTT	CASSQGLTDTQYF
TRBD1	TRBV10-3	TRBJ1-1	.	TGTGCCATCAGGGACAGGGGTCCCACTGAAGCTTTCTTT	CAIRDRGPTEAFF
.	TRBV5-6	TRBJ2-7	.	TGTGCCAGCAGCTCGTTCTACGAGCAGTACTTC	CASSSFYEQYF
TRBD1	TRBV28	TRBJ2-7	.	TGTGCCAGCAGTCAGATCGGGACAGGGGACTCCTACGAGCAGTACTTC	CASSQIGTGDSYEQYF
.	TRBV6-5	TRBJ1-1	.	TGTGCCAGCAGTCCCTCGGGCACTGAAGCTTTCTTT	CASSPSGTEAFF
TRBD2	TRBV6-5	TRBJ2-7	.	TGTGCCAGCAGTTCCACGACTAGCGGGGCGAGGTACGAGCAGTACTTC	CASSSTTSGARYEQYF
TRBD1	TRBV13	TRBJ1-1	.	TGTGCCAGCAGAATAGGACAGGGACTCTCTGAAGCTTTCTTT	CASRIGQGLSEAFF
.	TRBV27	TRBJ1-2	once	TGTGCCAGCAGGCCCGGGACACCCTATGGCTACACCTTC	CASRPGTPYGYTF
.	TRBV18	TRBJ2-7	.	TGTGCCAGCTCCCCCGGAGACCTTTTCGCTTACGAGCAGTACTTC	CASSPGDLFAYEQYF
.	TRBV19	TRBJ1-1	once	TGTGCCAGTAGTACCCCCTCAGGGCGGAACACTGAAGCTTTCTTT	CASSTPSGRNTEAFF
.	TRBV20-1	TRBJ2-7	.	TGCAGTGCTCTAACTTCGGGCGAGCAGTACTTC	CSALTSGEQYF
TRBD2	TRBV5-4	TRBJ2-5	.	TGTGCCAGCAGCTCCTATGGGACTAGCGGGAGTGCGGAGACCCAGTACTTC	CASSSYGTSGSAETQYF
.	TRBV7-7	TRBJ2-2	.	TGTGCCAGCAGCTCCAACGGAGGGATCGGGGAGCTGTTTTTT	CASSSNGGIGELFF
.	TRBV10-1	TRBJ2-2	once	TGCGCCAGCAGTGACCGCGTAGGCGGAGGGGAGCTGTTTTTT	CASSDRVGGGELFF
TRBD1	TRBV15	TRBJ2-7	.	TGTGCCACCAGCAGAGAGGCGCGGGACAGGGGGAACGAGCAGTACTTC	CATSREARDRGNEQYF
TRBD1	TRBV30	TRBJ1-6	.	TGTGCCTGGAGGTTACCGGGACAGACTAATTCACCCCTCCACTTT	CAWRLPGQTNSPLHF
.	TRBV5-4	TRBJ2-1	.	TGTGCCAGCAGCTTAAGTCGGAATGAGCAGTTCTTC	CASSLSRNEQFF
.	TRBV4-1	TRBJ2-3	.	TGCGCCAGCAGCCAAGATCTCCACATAAACACAGATACGCAGTATTTT	CASSQDLHINTDTQYF
TRBD1	TRBV4-3	TRBJ2-3	few	TGCGCCAGCAGCCAAGATACGGACAGGGGGCGGAGAGATACGCAGTATTTT	CASSQDTDRGRRDTQYF
.	TRBV15	TRBJ1-2	few	TGTGCCACCAGCAGAGATCAGACAGCCGTGGGGGGAGGCTACACCTTC	CATSRDQTAVGGGYTF
TRBD2	TRBV19	TRBJ2-7	.	TGTGCCAGTAGCCCCGGACTAGCGGGTTCCTACGAGCAGTACTTC	CASSPGLAGSYEQYF
.	TRBV2	TRBJ1-5	.	TGTGCCAGCAGTGAAGGACAGTCCAATCAGCCCCAGCATTTT	CASSEGQSNQPQHF
TRBD2	TRBV5-1	TRBJ2-7	.	TGCGCCAGTCAATCTACCGGACTAGATTCCGACGAGCAGTACTTC	CASQSTGLDSDEQYF